The present T cell receptor beta chain was sequenced within a study of cytomegalovirus exposure and HLA in healthy donors. General study findings and limits: It was reportedly the case that the classifier diagnosed cytomegalovirus status with high specificity and sensitivity.

Concerning this clone itself: The antigen is undetermined.

Assay: immunoSEQ multiplex PCR; the TCRdb copy retains only in-frame clones and omits some. The table shows 150,000 to 200,000 clones, with almost 85% occurring only once. V was cut by 4 bases and J by 2 bases, with 6 bases left in between. The germline CDR1 and CDR2 sequences are SGDLS and YYNGEE. The CDR3 totals 12 residues. The specimen was PBMCs. The rearrangement uses TRBV9 and TRBJ2-5; no definite D call. The origin of this receptor is a man aged 25 to 40 in good health and CMV-seropositive. The CDR3 is CASSPSQETQYF. DNA of the CDR3: TGTGCCAGCAGCCCGAGTCAAGAGACCCAGTACTTC.